This T cell receptor beta chain was obtained from a study of glioma-infiltrating T cells. Study-level points and caveats: Above-expected tissue-blood divergence occurred in all gliomas, most in low-grade ones. Only very few CDR3 sequences appeared in both tissue and blood.

Using RNA template, CDR3s of TCR alpha and beta were amplified with iRepertoire arm-PCR. Input was roughly 95-400 ng of tissue mRNA or PBMC total RNA. MiXCR, run by TCRdb on the multiplex PCR reads, gives a single entry per CDR3 protein. The sample records about 140,000 distinct CDR3 sequences, around 40% being singletons. The V segment lost 4 bases and the J segment 1 base; nucleotides outside the gene matches: 2. Germline-derived CDR1 and CDR2 are SGHTA and FQGNSA. The CDR3 consists of 14 residues. A note on this clonotype: No antigen is known for it.

Source material: glioma tissue, nonneoplastic brain tissue, or PBMCs (not recorded which). The V and J genes are TRBV7-2 and TRBJ2-5; 8 nucleotides match TRBD1. The sequence was obtained from a human donor with low-grade glioma or glioblastoma, undergoing nonglioma brain surgery, or in good health (not recorded which). The CDR3 here is CASSYQGAQETQYF. The DNA for the CDR3 is TGTGCCAGCAGCTACCAGGGGGCCCAAGAGACCCAGTACTTC.